Below are 23 T cell receptor beta chains sequenced from a single sample in a study of long-term antiretroviral therapy in people with HIV. With survey level as its setting, the immunoSEQ assay was v3.0. Profiling relied on immunoSEQ multiplex PCR, and the TCRdb table lists in-frame clones only, not all of them. The sample includes about 22,000 clones, approximately 79% of them seen just once. Material: unsorted PBMCs, obtained 4.1 years after starting antiretroviral therapy. These receptor sequences come from a woman in her thirties or forties with HIV.

The V gene is TRBV5-4, the J gene TRBJ2-1; TRBD2 might be the D (6 bases). The CDR3 consists of 17 residues. Germline assignment: CDR1 SGHNT and CDR2 YYREEE (reference sequence). Trimming shortened V by 0 bases and J by 4 bases, and 17 bases separated the two germline ends. As DNA, the CDR3 is TGTGCCAGCAGCTTGGCGACTAGGACCTTAGGTTACAATGAGCAGTTCTTC. Translated, it gives CASSLATRTLGYNEQFF.

The chain combines TRBV12-5 with TRBJ1-3, with D possibly matching TRBD1 (5 bases). Germline loops: CDR1 LGHNT, CDR2 FRNRAP. The CDR3 length is 15 residues. Trimming removed 9 bases from V and 0 bases from J, with 15 bases in between. CDR3 amino acids: CASSQFGGSGNTIYF. The CDR3 nucleotides read TGTGCTAGCTCACAGTTTGGGGGCTCTGGAAACACCATATATTTT. Supplemented by reference TRBV12-5 and TRBJ1-3, the full variable domain reads DARVTQTPRHKVTEMGQEVTMRCQPILGHNTVFWYRQTMMQGLELLAYFRNRAPLDDSGMPKDRFSAEMPDATLATLKIQPSEPRDSAVYFCASSQFGGSGNTIYFGEGSWLTVV.

The chain joins TRBV30 to TRBJ2-2; 10 bases agree with TRBD2. J gave up 6 bases and V 1 base, and 5 bases lay outside the gene matches. CDR1 GTSNPN and CDR2 SVGIG come from the germline V gene (reference sequence). This CDR3 spans 15 amino acids. This CDR3 is CAWSALAGASGELFF. As DNA, the CDR3 is TGTGCCTGGAGTGCCCTAGCGGGGGCTTCCGGGGAGCTGTTTTTT.

This clone has only a few counts. CDR3 amino acids: CASSLAGSTDTQYF. DNA for the CDR3: TGCGCCAGCAGCTTGGCGGGCAGCACAGATACGCAGTATTTT. V gene TRBV5-1 combines with J gene TRBJ2-3; D remains ambiguous. CDR3 length: 14 amino acids. V dropped 0 bases and J dropped 0 bases, with 5 bases sitting between them. CDR1 is SGHRS and CDR2 is YFSETQ in the germline V gene.

DNA for the CDR3: TGTGCCAGCAGTTACAGGGAGACCCAGTACTTC. This gives the protein CASSYRETQYF. This sequence joins TRBV6-5 and TRBJ2-5, with D uncertain. Germline CDR1 and CDR2: MNHEY and SVGAGI. The CDR3 runs to 11 residues. The ends were cut back, 2 bases at V and 5 bases at J, with 3 bases in the middle.

This clone was observed a few times. The chain links TRBV6-1 to TRBJ2-7, with TRBD1 matching 9 bases. Germline values: CDR1 MNHNS, CDR2 SASEGT. This CDR3 contains 14 residues. The J segment lost 5 bases and the V segment lost 4 bases, leaving 6 bases of the junction unmatched. The chain's CDR3 is CASSAGQGRDEQYF. CDR3 sequence (DNA): TGTGCCAGCAGTGCTGGACAGGGGCGCGACGAGCAGTACTTC.

This chain links TRBV29-1 with TRBJ1-1; D might be TRBD1 (5 bases). Trimming stripped 6 bases from V and 5 bases from J, with 19 bases between. The CDR3 is 14 residues long. CDR1 is SQVTM and CDR2 is ANQGSEA in the germline V gene. The CDR3 coding sequence is TGCAGCGTCGCGGGGGGGAGGGAGGGAACTGAAGCTTTCTTT. This sequence encodes CSVAGGREGTEAFF. The entire variable domain, with the rest obtained from reference TRBV29-1 and TRBJ1-1, is as follows: SAVISQKPSRDICQRGTSLTIQCQVDSQVTMMFWYRQQPGQSLTLIATANQGSEATYESGFVIDKFPISRPNLTFSTLTVSNMSPEDSSIYLCSVAGGREGTEAFFGQGTRLTVV.

The chain couples TRBV18 to TRBJ2-5; 8 bases match TRBD2. This CDR3 is built from 15 residues. From germline, CDR1 is KGHSH and CDR2 LQKENI. The V segment lost 4 bases and the J segment 0 bases; nucleotides outside the gene matches: 4. The CDR3 protein is CASSRGTSDQETQYF. The CDR3 region has the DNA TGTGCCAGCTCACGGGGGACTAGTGACCAAGAGACCCAGTACTTC.

This chain links TRBV7-8 with TRBJ1-5; TRBD1 aligns across 7 bases. CDR1 and CDR2 (germline): SGHVS, FQNEAQ. The V segment lost 5 bases and the J segment 2 bases; nucleotides outside the gene matches: 9. The CDR3 consists of 16 residues. The CDR3, as DNA: TGTGCCAGCAGCCTTCCGGGACAGCCTGGCAATCAGCCCCAGCATTTT. This translates into CASSLPGQPGNQPQHF.

This rearrangement joins TRBV5-1 to TRBJ2-3; the D gene is possibly TRBD1 (6 bases). The CDR3 consists of 15 residues. CDR1 and CDR2 (germline): SGHRS, YFSETQ. V lost 4 bases to trimming and J lost 1 base, with 13 bases between them. CDR3 protein: CASSTQDRGTDTQYF. CDR3 in DNA: TGCGCCAGCAGCACCCAGGACAGAGGCACAGATACGCAGTATTTT.

This sequence joins TRBV14 and TRBJ2-1, with 7 nucleotides matching TRBD2. From germline, CDR1 is SGHDN and CDR2 FVKESK. This CDR3 has 17 amino acids. The V and J ends lost 2 bases and 4 bases, in that order; junction bases with no gene match: 11. CDR3 DNA sequence: TGTGCCAGCAGCCAACTCCAAGGGGCTAGCGGATACAATGAGCAGTTCTTC. It yields the protein CASSQLQGASGYNEQFF.

The chain links TRBV5-6 to TRBJ2-3; TRBD2 matches at 9 bases. Unmatched junction bases numbered 6, after V lost 3 bases and J lost 1 base. CDR3 length equals 16 residues. CDR1 is SGHDT and CDR2 is YYEEEE in the germline V gene. The CDR3 is CASSYQTSGRTDTQYF. CDR3 DNA sequence: TGTGCCAGCAGCTATCAGACTAGCGGCCGCACAGATACGCAGTATTTT.

Only one count was recorded for this clone. This chain joins TRBV18 and TRBJ2-1; 7 positions agree with TRBD1. The CDR3 loop spans 13 amino acids. V lost 3 bases to trimming and J lost 7 bases; unmatched junction nucleotides: 3. CDR1 KGHSH and CDR2 LQKENI come from the germline V gene. In DNA, the CDR3 is TGTGCCAGCTCACCGGGGACAGATAATGAGCAGTTCTTC. It specifies CASSPGTDNEQFF.

The genes are TRBV4-1 and TRBJ2-7; D call uncertain. There are 16 residues in the CDR3. Germline V gene sequence: CDR1 MGHRA, CDR2 YSYEKL. Trimming left V 0 bases short and J 1 base short, with 13 bases between. The CDR3 nucleotides read TGCGCCAGCAGCCAAGATTGGGGTACCCCTTCCTACGAGCAGTACTTC. The encoded protein is CASSQDWGTPSYEQYF.

The chain employs TRBV10-2 and TRBJ1-2; D is unclear. V was shortened by 8 bases and J by 4 bases, with 11 bases between the two germline ends. This CDR3 is built from 12 residues. Germline values: CDR1 WSHSY, CDR2 SAAADI. The CDR3 sequence: CASSRDAYGYTF. The DNA for the CDR3 is TGCGCCAGCTCGCGAGACGCCTATGGCTACACCTTC.

The rearrangement uses TRBV2 and TRBJ1-1; D is unclear. CDR3 length: 13 amino acids. Trimming took 2 bases from V and 6 from J, leaving 10 bases between them. Germline V gene lookup returns CDR1 SNHLY and CDR2 FYNNEI. The CDR3 coding sequence is TGTGCCAGCAGTGAAACCAAGGCCCCTGAAGCTTTCTTT. Protein sequence: CASSETKAPEAFF. The full variable domain, with the rest looked up from reference TRBV2 and TRBJ1-1, is EPEVTQTPSHQVTQMGQEVILRCVPISNHLYFYWYRQILGQKVEFLVSFYNNEISEKSEIFDDQFSVERPDGSNFTLKIRSTKLEDSAMYFCASSETKAPEAFFGQGTRLTVV.

The chain has TRBV13 and TRBJ1-1; 9 bases agree with TRBD1. The junction had 7 bases not matched to a gene; V was cut back by 4 bases and J by 4 bases. Germline CDR1 and CDR2: PRHDT and FYEKMQ (reference sequence). This CDR3 comprises 15 residues. CDR3 amino acids: CASSSLDRGSTEAFF. The CDR3 DNA sequence: TGTGCCAGCAGCTCACTGGACAGGGGAAGCACTGAAGCTTTCTTT.

The rearrangement joins TRBV30 to TRBJ2-7, with TRBD1 matching 8 bases. J was trimmed by 6 bases and V by 2 bases; bases with no gene match: 9. The CDR3 totals 14 residues. CDR1 GTSNPN and CDR2 SVGIG come from the germline V gene (reference sequence). The CDR3 loop is CAWSLRDRPLEQYF. The CDR3 DNA sequence: TGTGCCTGGAGTCTGAGGGACAGGCCCCTCGAGCAGTACTTC.

The CDR3, as DNA: TGTGCTAGTGGTTTGGCCGGAGGCGCTTTCTTT. Protein sequence: CASGLAGGAFF. The chain uses TRBV12-5 and TRBJ1-1, with D unclear. The CDR3 is made up of 11 amino acids. Germline V gene sequence: CDR1 LGHNT, CDR2 FRNRAP. Trimming removed 1 base at V and 11 bases at J, with 8 bases between.

This sequence joins TRBV5-1 and TRBJ2-1; D perhaps matches TRBD2 (5 bases). Germline loops: CDR1 SGHRS, CDR2 YFSETQ. CDR3 length: 13 amino acids. The V and J ends lost 4 bases and 7 bases respectively, with 12 bases between them. The CDR3 region is CASSTLRGNEQFF. CDR3 bases: TGCGCCAGCAGCACATTAAGAGGGAATGAGCAGTTCTTC.

The genes are TRBV5-6 and TRBJ2-1, with 8 bases matching TRBD2. Looked up from germline, CDR1 is SGHDT and CDR2 is YYEEEE. The trim removed 0 bases at V and 3 bases at J, leaving 5 bases unmatched. The CDR3 sequence is 16 residues long. CDR3: CASSLALAGSYNEQFF. CDR3 DNA sequence: TGTGCCAGCAGCTTGGCGCTAGCGGGTAGCTACAATGAGCAGTTCTTC.

This clone was found once. The gene calls are TRBV15 and TRBJ1-4; 11 nucleotides align to TRBD1. The length of the CDR3 is 16 residues. Germline CDR1 LNHNV, CDR2 YYDKDF (reference sequence). V was clipped by 6 bases and J by 3 bases; unmatched bases: 6. The CDR3 nucleotides are TGTGCCACCAGGACGGACAGGGGGCCGGCTAATGAAAAACTGTTTTTT. Amino acid sequence: CATRTDRGPANEKLFF.

The rearrangement joins TRBV25-1 to TRBJ2-7; possible D gene TRBD2, 6 bases. This CDR3 comprises 15 residues. The V and J ends lost 8 bases and 3 bases respectively, with 20 bases between them. The germline V gene encodes CDR1 MGHDK and CDR2 SYGVNS. The CDR3 is CASPPRLALHYEQYF. CDR3 bases: TGTGCCAGCCCCCCGAGGCTAGCGTTACACTACGAGCAGTACTTC.